This entry features one TCR beta chain sequence. The antigen it binds to is not known. Base qualities were left out, and no much larger clone turns up one base away. This specimen comes from a study of blood T cell repertoires in COVID-19 (dated by TCRdb to the early 2020s). About the study as a whole: Samples covering the acute and convalescent phases of COVID-19 were provided by collaborators in the United States, Italy and Spain. Subjects who had been exposed to COVID-19, were actively infected with it, or had recovered from it provided the deeply sampled blood TCRbeta repertoires that made up the dataset. The sample metadata nearly always contained a de-identified subject ID, COVID-19 status, age in years and sex. The repertoires were released in a freely available public database meant as a resource for research on the immune response to SARS-CoV-2. The prospective study material was composed of cDNA or gDNA derived from T cells, B-cell-depleted T cells, or PBMCs. Where HLA class I and class II types were available, the types were taken from metadata supplied by the sample provider, not from assay-based typing. Samples came from the ongoing ImmuneRACE study (first 160 participants) plus 1,254 subjects from 6 global collaborators. What the study reported, not specific to this receptor: Clinical and demographic metadata were provided uncurated, with the amount varying by source and participant.

The immunoSEQ Assay, a bias-controlled multiplex PCR, was used to amplify TCRbeta CDR3 regions from genomic DNA. Processing in the source paper ran as follows. Nucleated cell counts per sample were estimated from amplification of reference gene primers within the assay. To quantify the absolute abundance of each unique TCRbeta CDR3 rearrangement, sequence reads were collapsed and filtered. For each sample, productive Simpson clonality was calculated as the square root of Simpson's diversity index across productive rearrangements. Held by TCRdb, this immuneACCESS table contains in-frame sequences only and omits some clones. Under half of the omission traces to an unresolved V gene where checked; the cause of the rest is unknown. V, J and clone size reflect that table, while D and trimming were determined from the DNA. This sample lists approximately 31,000 clones; 85% to 95% were detected once. Around 0.92% of the sample goes to the ten largest clones.

Whole blood was collected in K2EDTA tubes by collaborating institutions according to the institutions' own protocols. Collaborator samples were shipped for TCRbeta analysis as frozen whole blood, isolated PBMCs, or DNA extracted from either sample type. The germline ends are 11 bases apart after V is trimmed by 3 bases and J by 8 bases. From the cysteine through the phenylalanine, the CDR3 covers 13 amino acids. Only CDR3 DNA is held: 39 bases, read in frame from base 1. The germline V gene sets CDR1 to MNHEY and CDR2 to SVGAGI. Recombination linked TRBV6-5 to TRBJ2-1, with a tentative D gene TRBD1 over 5 matching bases. The sequence came from a male donor with active COVID-19. Sequences were obtained from peripheral blood. CDR3 loop: CASSYRQYDEQFF. In nucleotides, the sequence is TGTGCCAGCAGTTATCGACAGTACGATGAGCAGTTCTTC.